A single sample gave rise to the 12 T cell receptor beta chains below, sequenced in a study of regulatory T cells. Study results and caveats: In CD3G-deficient patients, conventional CD4+ T cells were enriched for hydrophobic CDR3 residues at positions 6 and 7.

Amplification used 52 TRBV primers and 13 TRBJ primers. Measured with immunoSEQ multiplex PCR; TCRdb has only the in-frame clones, and not every one. The sample includes around 29,000 clones, approximately 90% of them seen just once. Their antigen targets remain unknown. Source material: conventional CD4+ T cells sorted from blood. These receptors were taken from a person between 18 and 30 years old with CD3G deficiency.

This clone appeared once. The J gene is TRBJ2-5, the V gene TRBV6-1, with 8 nucleotides matching TRBD1. Trimming at V came to 3 bases and at J to 5 bases, leaving 11 bases not matched to a gene. The CDR3 totals 16 residues. Germline CDR1 is MNHNS and CDR2 is SASEGT. CDR3 nucleotides: TGTGCCAGCAGTGACCCCGACAGGGGCCGAGGGGAGACCCAGTACTTC. This gives the protein CASSDPDRGRGETQYF.

This clone was observed a single time. The chain links TRBV7-3 to TRBJ2-1, with TRBD2 matching 12 bases. This CDR3 is built from 20 residues. Germline CDR1 is SGHTA and CDR2 is FQGTGA. V dropped 5 bases and J dropped 0; count of bases not matched to a gene: 14. Here the CDR3 DNA reads TGTGCCAGCAGCCCCCAAAGGGTTGGACTAGCGGGGTCCTCCTACAATGAGCAGTTCTTC. Its protein is CASSPQRVGLAGSSYNEQFF.

The chain carries TRBV15 and TRBJ2-2; D is unclear. The CDR3 sequence is 13 residues long. Trimming removed 3 bases at V and 1 base at J, with 3 bases between. The germline CDR1 and CDR2 sequences are LNHNV and YYDKDF (reference sequence). The CDR3 here is CATSSGNTGELFF. Written as DNA, the CDR3 is TGTGCCACCAGCAGTGGGAACACCGGGGAGCTGTTTTTT.

The CDR3 DNA follows: TGTGCCAGCAGTGACCTGGGTGGAGATACGCAGTATTTT. It yields the protein CASSDLGGDTQYF. V and J are TRBV2 and TRBJ2-3; D remains unclear. Trimming took off 3 bases at V and 5 bases at J, with 9 bases between the two ends. CDR1 is SNHLY and CDR2 is FYNNEI in the germline V gene. The CDR3 is 13 residues long.

The rearrangement uses TRBV7-8 and TRBJ1-2; weak D call: TRBD1 (6 bases). Germline loops: CDR1 SGHVS, CDR2 FQNEAQ. Trimming left V 3 bases short and J 8 bases short, with 16 bases between. The CDR3 runs to 14 residues. CDR3 residues: CASSFGGALDGYTF. CDR3 bases: TGTGCCAGCAGCTTTGGGGGGGCCTTGGACGGCTACACCTTC.

The V gene is TRBV25-1, the J gene TRBJ2-7; D is perhaps TRBD2 (5 bases). The V gene lost 10 bases and the J gene lost 9 bases, with 19 bases spanning the gap. Germline CDR1 is MGHDK and CDR2 is SYGVNS. The CDR3 is 12 residues long. The CDR3 here is CATSTPEGRQYF. CDR3 in DNA: TGTGCCACCTCGACCCCCGAGGGCCGGCAGTACTTC.

This chain connects TRBV29-1 to TRBJ1-2, with TRBD1 identical over 9 bases. This CDR3 is built from 12 residues. Germline values: CDR1 SQVTM, CDR2 ANQGSEA. V was clipped by 7 bases and J by 3 bases; unmatched bases: 3. The CDR3 DNA reads as TGCAGCGGGGGACAGGGTGACTATGGCTACACCTTC. Protein: CSGGQGDYGYTF. The whole variable domain, filled in from reference TRBV29-1 and TRBJ1-2, reads SAVISQKPSRDICQRGTSLTIQCQVDSQVTMMFWYRQQPGQSLTLIATANQGSEATYESGFVIDKFPISRPNLTFSTLTVSNMSPEDSSIYLCSGGQGDYGYTFGSGTRLTVV.

The chain joins TRBV5-1 to TRBJ2-3, with 7 positions matching TRBD2. V gave up 4 bases and J gave up 4 bases; unmatched junction bases: 12. The germline CDR1 and CDR2 sequences are SGHRS and YFSETQ. The CDR3 is made up of 16 amino acids. The CDR3, as DNA: TGCGCCAGCAGCAGAACGGGAGGAATGGAGGCAGATACGCAGTATTTT. The encoded protein is CASSRTGGMEADTQYF.

The rearrangement joins TRBV28 to TRBJ1-1; D gene uncertain. With 4 bases removed from V and 1 base from J, the gap between germline ends came to 7 bases. The CDR3 covers 13 residues. Germline lookup yields CDR1 MDHEN and CDR2 SYDVKM. CDR3 region: CASSSTKNTEAFF. The CDR3 region has the DNA TGTGCCAGCAGTTCCACGAAGAACACTGAAGCTTTCTTT.

V and J are TRBV10-1 and TRBJ1-2; possible D gene TRBD1, 6 bases. V was pared by 2 bases and J by 6 bases, with 13 bases between. The germline gives CDR1 WNHNN, CDR2 SYGVQD (reference sequence). The CDR3 is 14 residues long. CDR3 loop: CASSETGPRNGYTF. The DNA for the CDR3 is TGCGCCAGCAGTGAGACAGGGCCTAGGAATGGCTACACCTTC.

This clone came up once. The chain has TRBV6-5 and TRBJ1-6, with 10 bases that match TRBD1. CDR3 length: 15 residues. Germline assignment: CDR1 MNHEY and CDR2 SVGAGI. With 5 bases clipped from V and 11 bases from J, the junction kept 9 bases outside the gene matches. CDR3 region: CASSRQGAEYAPLHF. CDR3 sequence (DNA): TGTGCCAGCAGTCGACAGGGGGCCGAGTATGCACCCCTCCACTTT.

This clone has only one observation. The V call is TRBV28, the J call TRBJ1-1, with D perhaps matching TRBD1 (5 bases). CDR1 MDHEN and CDR2 SYDVKM come from the germline V gene. The CDR3 loop spans 14 amino acids. V lost 3 bases, J lost 1 base, and 9 bases lay in between. The CDR3 nucleotides are TGTGCCAGCAGTTTTTCGGGGCAGAACACTGAAGCTTTCTTT. Protein product: CASSFSGQNTEAFF.